What follows describes a single T cell receptor (beta chain). Reverse transcription used about 0.45 to 1 ug RNA and random hexamers. TCRdb recomputed calls from the immunoSEQ multiplex PCR reads with MiXCR, one row per CDR3 protein. The sample records approximately 120,000 distinct CDR3 sequences, around 94% being singletons. These data belong to a study of CD8 T cells in Susac syndrome. The germline gives CDR1 SQVTM, CDR2 ANQGSEA. The CDR3 covers 12 residues. V was cut by 6 bases and J by 5 bases, with 13 bases left in between. The sample was CD4+ T cells from PBMCs. The chain is built from TRBV29-1 and TRBJ2-5; D is possibly TRBD1 (6 bases). This receptor was obtained from a human donor in good health. The CDR3 DNA sequence: TGCAGCGTGGGGAGACAGGCCGAGACCCAGTACTTC. Its translation: CSVGRQAETQYF.